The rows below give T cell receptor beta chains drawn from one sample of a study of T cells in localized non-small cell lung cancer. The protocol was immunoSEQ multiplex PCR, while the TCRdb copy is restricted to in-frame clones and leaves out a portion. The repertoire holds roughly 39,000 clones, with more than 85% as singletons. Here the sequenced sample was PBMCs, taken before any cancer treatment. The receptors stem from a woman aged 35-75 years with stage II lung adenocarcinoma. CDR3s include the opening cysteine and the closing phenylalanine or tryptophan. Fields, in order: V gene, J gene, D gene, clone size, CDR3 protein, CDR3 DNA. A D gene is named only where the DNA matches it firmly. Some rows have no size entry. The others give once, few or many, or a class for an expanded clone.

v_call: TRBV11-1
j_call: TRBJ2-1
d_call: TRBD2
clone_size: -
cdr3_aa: CASSLAPGGSSAYNEQFF
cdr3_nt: TGTGCCAGCAGCTTAGCCCCGGGGGGGTCTTCCGCCTACAATGAGCAGTTCTTC

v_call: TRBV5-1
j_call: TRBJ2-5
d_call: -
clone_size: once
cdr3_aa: CASSPTARQETQYF
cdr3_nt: TGCGCCAGCAGTCCCACGGCCCGCCAAGAGACCCAGTACTTC

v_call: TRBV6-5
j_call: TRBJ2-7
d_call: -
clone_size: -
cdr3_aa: CASSYRREEQYF
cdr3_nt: TGTGCCAGCAGTTACAGAAGGGAAGAGCAGTACTTC

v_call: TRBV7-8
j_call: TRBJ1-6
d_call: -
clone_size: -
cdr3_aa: CASSHTDSVNSPLHF
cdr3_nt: TGTGCCAGCAGTCACACTGACAGCGTCAATTCACCCCTCCACTTT

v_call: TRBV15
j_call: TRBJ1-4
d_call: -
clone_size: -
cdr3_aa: CATSLGGDEKLFF
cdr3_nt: TGTGCCACCAGCCTAGGTGGGGATGAAAAACTGTTTTTT

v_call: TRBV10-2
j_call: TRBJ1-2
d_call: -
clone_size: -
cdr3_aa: CASSESGRLSYGYTF
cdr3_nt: TGCGCCAGCAGTGAGTCGGGCAGGCTCAGCTATGGCTACACCTTC

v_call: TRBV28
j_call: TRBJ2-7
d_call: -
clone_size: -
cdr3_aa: CASSSMDRRYEQYF
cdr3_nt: TGTGCCAGCAGTTCAATGGACAGACGATACGAGCAGTACTTC

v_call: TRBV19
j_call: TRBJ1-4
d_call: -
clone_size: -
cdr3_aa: CASSIMGRTNEKLFF
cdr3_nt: TGTGCCAGTAGTATTATGGGAAGAACTAATGAAAAACTGTTTTTT

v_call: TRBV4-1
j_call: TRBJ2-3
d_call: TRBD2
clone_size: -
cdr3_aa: CASSLAGGDDTQYF
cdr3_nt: TGCGCCAGCAGTTTAGCGGGGGGGGACGATACGCAGTATTTT

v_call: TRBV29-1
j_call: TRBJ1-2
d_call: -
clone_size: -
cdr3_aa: CSVQGGTTTRYGYTF
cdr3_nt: TGCAGCGTTCAAGGAGGTACTACCACCCGGTATGGCTACACCTTC

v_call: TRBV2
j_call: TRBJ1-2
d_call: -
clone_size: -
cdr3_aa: CASSVDRRSGYGYTF
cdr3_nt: TGTGCCAGCAGTGTAGACAGGAGATCTGGCTATGGCTACACCTTC

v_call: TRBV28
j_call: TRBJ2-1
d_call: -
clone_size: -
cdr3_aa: CASSLFQTAYNEQFF
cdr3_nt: TGTGCCAGCAGTTTATTTCAGACAGCATACAATGAGCAGTTCTTC

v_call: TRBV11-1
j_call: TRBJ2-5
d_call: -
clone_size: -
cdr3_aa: CASSLGRAGVETQYF
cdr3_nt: TGTGCCAGCAGCTTAGGTCGTGCAGGGGTAGAGACCCAGTACTTC

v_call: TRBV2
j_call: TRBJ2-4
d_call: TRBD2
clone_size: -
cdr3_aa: CASSRTSGGPKYF
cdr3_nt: TGTGCCAGCAGCCGGACTAGCGGGGGCCCTAAGTACTTC

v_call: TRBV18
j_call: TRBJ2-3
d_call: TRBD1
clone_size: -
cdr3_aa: CASSPSDPGQGRISTDTQYF
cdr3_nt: TGTGCCAGCTCACCCTCTGATCCGGGACAGGGAAGAATAAGCACAGATACGCAGTATTTT

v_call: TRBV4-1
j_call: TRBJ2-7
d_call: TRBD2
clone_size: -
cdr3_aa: CASSQDLQVLGTSFNEQYF
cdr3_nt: TGCGCCAGCAGCCAAGACCTCCAAGTCCTCGGGACTAGTTTCAACGAGCAGTACTTC

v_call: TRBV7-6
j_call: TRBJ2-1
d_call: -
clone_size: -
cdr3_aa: CASSSLAGSSYNEQFF
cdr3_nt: TGTGCCAGCAGCTCTCTGGCGGGGAGCTCCTACAATGAGCAGTTCTTC

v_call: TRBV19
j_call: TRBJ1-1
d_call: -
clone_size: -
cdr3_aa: CASSIRDASLEAFF
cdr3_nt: TGTGCCAGTAGTATCAGGGACGCGAGCCTTGAAGCTTTCTTT

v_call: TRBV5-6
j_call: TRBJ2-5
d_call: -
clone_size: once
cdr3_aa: CASSLRQTETQYF
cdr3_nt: TGTGCCAGCAGCTTGCGCCAGACAGAGACCCAGTACTTC

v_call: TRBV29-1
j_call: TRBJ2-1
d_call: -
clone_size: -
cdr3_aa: CSVEEGAYNEQFF
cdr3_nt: TGCAGCGTTGAAGAGGGAGCCTACAATGAGCAGTTCTTC

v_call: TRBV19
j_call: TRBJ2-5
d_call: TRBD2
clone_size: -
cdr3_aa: CASSIGTSFETQYF
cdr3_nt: TGTGCCAGTAGTATCGGGACTAGCTTTGAGACCCAGTACTTC

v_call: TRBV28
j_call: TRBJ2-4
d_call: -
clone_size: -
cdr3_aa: CASSLPPPRFLAKNIQYF
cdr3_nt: TGTGCCAGCAGTCTACCCCCGCCAAGGTTTCTAGCCAAAAACATTCAGTACTTC

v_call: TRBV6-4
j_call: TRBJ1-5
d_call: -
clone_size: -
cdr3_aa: CASQQGAGQPQHF
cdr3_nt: TGTGCCAGTCAACAGGGAGCGGGACAGCCCCAGCATTTT

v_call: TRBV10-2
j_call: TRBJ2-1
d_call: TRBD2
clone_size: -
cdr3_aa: CASSEPGLAGGNEQFF
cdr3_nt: TGCGCCAGCAGTGAACCGGGACTAGCGGGGGGCAATGAGCAGTTCTTC

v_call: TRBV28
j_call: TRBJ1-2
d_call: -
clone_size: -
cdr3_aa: CASSLSLSPNYGYTF
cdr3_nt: TGTGCCAGCAGTTTATCGCTCAGTCCGAACTATGGCTACACCTTC

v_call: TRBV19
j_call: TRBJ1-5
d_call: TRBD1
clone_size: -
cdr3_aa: CASSMGQSQPQHF
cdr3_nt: TGTGCCAGTAGTATGGGACAGTCTCAGCCCCAGCATTTT

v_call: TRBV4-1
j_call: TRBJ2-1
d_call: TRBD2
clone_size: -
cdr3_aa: CASSQVSGGAGNEQFF
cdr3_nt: TGCGCCAGCAGCCAAGTGAGCGGGGGGGCCGGGAATGAGCAGTTCTTC

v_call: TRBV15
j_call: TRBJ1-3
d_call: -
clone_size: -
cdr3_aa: CATSRSGGPGNTIYF
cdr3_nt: TGTGCCACCAGCAGGAGCGGGGGGCCTGGAAACACCATATATTTT

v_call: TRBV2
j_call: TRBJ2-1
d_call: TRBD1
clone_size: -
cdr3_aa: CASSSGTGIDNEQFF
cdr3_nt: TGTGCCAGCAGCTCCGGGACAGGTATCGACAATGAGCAGTTCTTC

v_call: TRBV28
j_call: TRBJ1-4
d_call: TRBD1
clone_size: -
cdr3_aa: CASSLSTGGDEKLFF
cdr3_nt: TGTGCCAGCAGTTTATCGACAGGGGGTGATGAAAAACTGTTTTTT

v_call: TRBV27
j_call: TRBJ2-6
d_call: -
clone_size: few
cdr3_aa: CASSLGGANVLTF
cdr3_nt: TGTGCCAGCAGTTTAGGGGGGGCCAACGTCCTGACTTTC

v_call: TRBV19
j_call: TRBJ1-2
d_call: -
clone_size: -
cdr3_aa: CASSQEVLGGYTF
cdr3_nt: TGTGCCAGTAGTCAGGAGGTCCTGGGTGGCTACACCTTC

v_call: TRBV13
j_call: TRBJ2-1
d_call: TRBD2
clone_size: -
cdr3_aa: CASSRTSGNYNEQFF
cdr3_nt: TGTGCCAGCAGCCGGACTAGCGGGAACTACAATGAGCAGTTCTTC

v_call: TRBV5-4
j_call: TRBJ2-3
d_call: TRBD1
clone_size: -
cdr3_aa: CASSSPPGQNTDTQYF
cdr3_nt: TGTGCCAGCAGCTCCCCCCCGGGACAGAACACAGATACGCAGTATTTT

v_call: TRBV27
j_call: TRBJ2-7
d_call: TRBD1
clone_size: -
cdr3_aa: CASSFEDRGPSRSYEQYF
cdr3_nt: TGTGCCAGCAGTTTCGAAGACAGGGGGCCTAGTAGATCCTACGAGCAGTACTTC

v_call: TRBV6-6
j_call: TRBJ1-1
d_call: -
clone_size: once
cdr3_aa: CASSTLDGTTEAFF
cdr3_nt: TGTGCCAGCAGCACCCTCGACGGAACCACTGAAGCTTTCTTT

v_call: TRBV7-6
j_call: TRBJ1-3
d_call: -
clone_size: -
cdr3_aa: CASSQQYSGNTIYF
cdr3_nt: TGTGCCAGCAGCCAACAGTACTCTGGAAACACCATATATTTT

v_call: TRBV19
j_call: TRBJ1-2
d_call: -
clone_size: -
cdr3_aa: CASSPSSNRNYGYTF
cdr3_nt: TGTGCCAGTAGTCCCTCATCTAACCGTAACTATGGCTACACCTTC

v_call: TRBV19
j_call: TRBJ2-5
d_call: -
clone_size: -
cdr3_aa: CATGPTPETQYF
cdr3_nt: TGTGCCACCGGACCTACCCCAGAGACCCAGTACTTC

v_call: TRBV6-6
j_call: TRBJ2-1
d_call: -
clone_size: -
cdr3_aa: CASSVRASDEQFF
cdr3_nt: TGTGCCAGCAGTGTCCGGGCAAGTGATGAGCAGTTCTTC

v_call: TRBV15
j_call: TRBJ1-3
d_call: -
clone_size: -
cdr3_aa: CATSRDRGDGNTIYF
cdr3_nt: TGTGCCACCAGCAGAGATCGGGGAGATGGAAACACCATATATTTT

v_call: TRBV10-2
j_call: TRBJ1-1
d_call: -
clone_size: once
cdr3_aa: CASRTGPMNTEAFF
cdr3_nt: TGCGCCAGCAGAACAGGGCCGATGAACACTGAAGCTTTCTTT

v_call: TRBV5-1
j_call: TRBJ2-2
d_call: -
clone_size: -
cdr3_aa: CASSSRQGGTGELFF
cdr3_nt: TGCGCCAGCAGCTCTCGACAGGGAGGTACCGGGGAGCTGTTTTTT

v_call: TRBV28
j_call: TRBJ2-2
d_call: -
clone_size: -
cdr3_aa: CASSFTILGNTGELFF
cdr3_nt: TGTGCCAGCAGTTTTACGATTCTAGGGAACACCGGGGAGCTGTTTTTT

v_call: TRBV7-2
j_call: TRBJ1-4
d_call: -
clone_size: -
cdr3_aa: CASSLDGGNEKLFF
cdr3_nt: TGTGCCAGCAGCTTAGACGGAGGAAATGAAAAACTGTTTTTT